These 31 T cell receptor beta chains originate from one sample sequenced in a study of blood T cells in healthy people across ages. A second PCR, run for about 6 to 11 cycles, used a sample-barcoded 5' primer plus a J-beta primer mix. TCRdb used MiXCR to reprocess the 5' RACE reads, holding one entry per CDR3 protein. The sample has some 1,000,000 distinct CDR3 sequences, around 25% seen once; the top ten hold 0.65% to 0.75%. These data were likewise used in another study, on T cells of mothers and their children.

Sequenced sample: blood. These receptors all stem from a girl under 10 years old in good health.

J is TRBJ1-3 and V is TRBV6-1; D not resolved. Germline loops: CDR1 MNHNS, CDR2 SASEGT. There are 13 residues in the CDR3. The germline V and J ends were trimmed by 4 bases and 3 bases, with 7 bases remaining between them. The CDR3 spells CASSGLYGNTIYF. The CDR3, as DNA: TGTGCCAGCAGTGGCCTCTATGGAAACACCATATATTTT.

This chain links TRBV7-2 with TRBJ2-2; a weak D match, TRBD1 (5 bases). The germline V and J ends were trimmed by 3 bases and 2 bases, with 10 bases remaining between them. The CDR3 spans 15 residues. Germline assignment: CDR1 SGHTA and CDR2 FQGNSA. CDR3 bases: TGTGCCAGCAGCTTTAGGACACCTAACACCGGGGAGCTGTTTTTT. This sequence encodes CASSFRTPNTGELFF.

Comment on this clonotype: This could be a read error, since a much larger clone is one nucleotide away. The gene calls are TRBV29-1 and TRBJ2-5, with TRBD2 matching over 9 bases. Germline lookup yields CDR1 SQVTM and CDR2 ANQGSEA. V trimming: 4 bases; J trimming: 7 bases; junction bases outside the gene matches: 4. CDR3 length: 12 amino acids. Here the CDR3 DNA reads TGCAGCGTTGGAGCACTAGCGGGGACCCAGTACTTC. Residues: CSVGALAGTQYF. The variable domain in full, completed from reference TRBV29-1 and TRBJ2-5, reads SAVISQKPSRDICQRGTSLTIQCQVDSQVTMMFWYRQQPGQSLTLIATANQGSEATYESGFVIDKFPISRPNLTFSTLTVSNMSPEDSSIYLCSVGALAGTQYFGPGTRLLVL.

This clonotype turned up a few times. The rearrangement links TRBV2 to TRBJ2-1, with 9 bases fitting TRBD2. The germline gives CDR1 SNHLY, CDR2 FYNNEI. The V gene end was trimmed by 11 bases and the J gene end by 9 bases; junction bases not matched to a gene: 14. This CDR3 contains 14 residues. This chain's CDR3 is CAGTFSGSPGEQFF. CDR3 DNA: TGTGCCGGCACGTTTAGCGGGAGCCCTGGTGAGCAGTTCTTC.

V is TRBV7-2 and J is TRBJ1-5, with unresolved D. Trimming removed 4 bases from V and 9 bases from J, with 10 bases in between. This CDR3 is 12 amino acids long. The germline CDR1 and CDR2 sequences are SGHTA and FQGNSA. CDR3 nucleotides: TGTGCCAGCAGCTCCGATTTTGGGCCCCAGCATTTT. Its translation: CASSSDFGPQHF.

This clonotype was counted only a few times. The genes are TRBV28 and TRBJ2-7; tentatively, D is TRBD1 or TRBD2 (5 bases each). The germline CDR1 and CDR2 sequences are MDHEN and SYDVKM. The ends were cut back, 3 bases at V and 2 bases at J, with 11 bases in the middle. The CDR3 has 14 amino acids. CDR3 region: CASSFGDEAYEQYF. The CDR3 DNA reads TGTGCCAGCAGTTTCGGGGACGAGGCCTACGAGCAGTACTTC.

In its sample, this clonotype was seen a few times. This chain links TRBV3-1 with TRBJ1-2; the D is unclear. V lost 4 bases and J lost 4, with 13 bases in between. CDR1 is LGHDT and CDR2 is YNNKEL in the germline V gene (reference sequence). The CDR3 consists of 14 residues. Here the CDR3 reads CASSPREGFYGYTF. In DNA, the CDR3 is TGTGCCAGCAGCCCCCGGGAGGGATTCTATGGCTACACCTTC.

The chain carries TRBV20-1 and TRBJ2-5; 11 nucleotides agree with TRBD1. The V segment lost 3 bases and the J segment 1 base; nucleotides outside the gene matches: 13. The germline gives CDR1 DFQATT, CDR2 SNEGSKA (reference sequence). There are 18 residues in the CDR3. The CDR3 region is CSARKLGGTGGSQETQYF. The CDR3 DNA follows: TGCAGTGCTAGGAAGTTGGGCGGGACAGGGGGTTCCCAAGAGACCCAGTACTTC.

The chain couples TRBV19 to TRBJ1-5; D unclear. The CDR3 is 13 amino acids. Germline-derived CDR1 and CDR2 are LNHDA and SQIVND (reference sequence). Deletions cut 1 base from V and 7 bases from J, with 8 bases between. CDR3 in DNA: TGTGCCAGTAGTATAGGCGTAAGCCAGCCCCAGCATTTT. It yields the protein CASSIGVSQPQHF.

This sequence joins TRBV24-1 and TRBJ2-7, with D unclear. V dropped 9 bases and J dropped 0 bases, with 17 bases sitting between them. Germline V lookup: CDR1 KGHDR, CDR2 SFDVKD. The CDR3 totals 15 residues. The CDR3 protein is CATQKGGGSSYEQYF. CDR3 coding DNA: TGTGCCACCCAAAAAGGCGGCGGCAGCTCCTACGAGCAGTACTTC.

The V and J genes are TRBV28 and TRBJ2-5; 13 bases are shared with TRBD2. Near its end, the DNA agrees better with TRBJ2-7, so the J call may be wrong. This CDR3 region has 17 residues. Germline CDR1 and CDR2: MDHEN and SYDVKM. The CDR3 bases are TGTGCCAGCAGCCTTAGGACTAGCGGGGGCCATGCCTACGAGCAGTACTTC. Its protein product is CASSLRTSGGHAYEQYF.

This clonotype appeared a few times. The CDR3 region has the DNA TGTGCCAGCAGCTTAGAGAAGACAGGTGAAGCTTTCTTT. Translating it yields CASSLEKTGEAFF. The rearrangement uses TRBV7-9 and TRBJ1-1, with D tentatively TRBD1 (6 bases). The CDR3 runs 13 residues. Germline V gene sequence: CDR1 SEHNR, CDR2 FQNEAQ (reference sequence). V was clipped by 1 base and J by 7 bases, with 10 bases between them. The whole variable domain, remainder taken from reference TRBV7-9 and TRBJ1-1, is DTGVSQNPRHKITKRGQNVTFRCDPISEHNRLYWYRQTLGQGPEFLTYFQNEAQLEKSRLLSDRFSAERPKGSFSTLEIQRTEQGDSAMYLCASSLEKTGEAFFGQGTRLTVV.

The chain joins TRBV7-2 to TRBJ2-5; a weak D match, TRBD1 (5 bases). TRBJ2-1 matches the DNA end more closely, so the J call is doubtful. Germline CDR1 reads SGHTA; CDR2 reads FQGNSA. The CDR3 spans 15 residues. CDR3 DNA sequence: TGTGCCAGCAGCTTAGTGTGGCAGGGAAGCAATGAGCAGTTCTTC. Amino acid sequence: CASSLVWQGSNEQFF.

This clonotype was seen a handful of times. The chain recombines TRBV5-1 with TRBJ2-5; a possible D gene is TRBD2 (6 bases). The germline V gene encodes CDR1 SGHRS and CDR2 YFSETQ. This CDR3 is 14 amino acids long. V was cut by 0 bases and J by 4 bases, with 10 bases left in between. The CDR3 reads CASSLGDLRETQYF. Here the CDR3 DNA reads TGCGCCAGCAGCTTGGGGGACTTGAGAGAGACCCAGTACTTC.

This clonotype was observed a few times. J is TRBJ1-4 and V is TRBV15, with D uncertain. The CDR3 is 15 residues long. Germline lookup yields CDR1 LNHNV and CDR2 YYDKDF (reference sequence). The V gene lost 1 base and the J gene lost 6 bases, with 12 bases spanning the gap. CDR3 coding DNA: TGTGCCACCAGCAGAGTTGGGTTAGGTTATGAAAAACTGTTTTTT. This translates into CATSRVGLGYEKLFF.

The chain recombines TRBV20-1 with TRBJ1-2; 12 bases agree with TRBD1. With 8 bases clipped from V and 4 bases from J, the junction kept 14 bases outside the gene matches. Germline V lookup: CDR1 DFQATT, CDR2 SNEGSKA (reference sequence). This CDR3 has 16 amino acids. CDR3 bases: TGCAGTCAGCTCGACCCCGGGACAGGGGGCTCCTATGGCTACACCTTC. Translating gives CSQLDPGTGGSYGYTF.

This clonotype was found a few times. The rearrangement uses TRBV9 and TRBJ2-5; no firm D call. TRBJ2-1 matches the DNA end more closely, so the J call is doubtful. This CDR3 is 13 amino acids long. Per germline, CDR1 SGDLS and CDR2 YYNGEE. The CDR3, as DNA: TGTGCCAGCAGCGTGAAAGTATGGGGTGAGCAGTTCTTC. This gives the protein CASSVKVWGEQFF.

This clonotype was detected a few times. The junction does not match germline at one end; this may be a read error. The chain joins TRBV6-5 to TRBJ1-2, with 9 bases fitting TRBD1. This CDR3 has 16 residues. The germline gives CDR1 MNHEY, CDR2 SVGAGI. Written as DNA, the CDR3 is TGTGCCGGCAGTTCATCCGCCGGGACAGGGTTCTATGGCTACACCTTC. This codes for CAGSSSAGTGFYGYTF.

The chain is built from TRBV15 and TRBJ2-7, with 7 bases lining up with TRBD2. This CDR3 contains 12 residues. With V trimmed by 5 bases and J by 6 bases, 4 bases remained unmatched. Looked up from germline, CDR1 is LNHNV and CDR2 is YYDKDF (reference sequence). This chain's CDR3 is CATSPSGGEQYF. CDR3 bases: TGTGCCACCAGCCCATCGGGAGGCGAGCAGTACTTC.

This clonotype was counted only a few times. J is TRBJ2-5 and V is TRBV20-1, with D hard to call. The better agreement between TRBJ2-1 and the DNA end casts doubt on the J call. Germline CDR1 DFQATT, CDR2 SNEGSKA (reference sequence). The CDR3 spans 15 residues. CDR3 sequence (DNA): TGCAGTGCTAGAGATCTAGGCTACTCCTACAATGAGCAGTTCTTC. Translated, it gives CSARDLGYSYNEQFF.

This clonotype has more than one count but fewer than ten. The chain combines TRBV28 with TRBJ2-5, with TRBD2 matching over 13 bases. The end of the DNA fits TRBJ2-1 better, so the J call may be wrong. CDR1 and CDR2 (germline): MDHEN, SYDVKM. The CDR3 is made up of 19 amino acids. CDR3 nucleotides: TGTGCCAGCAGCATATTGGGACTAGCGGGAAACAAGACAAACAATGAGCAGTTCTTC. Translation: CASSILGLAGNKTNNEQFF.

The gene calls are TRBV29-1 and TRBJ2-5; no firm D call. The CDR3 consists of 10 residues. The V end was cut by 8 bases, the J end by 5 bases, with 9 bases between. The germline gives CDR1 SQVTM, CDR2 ANQGSEA. In DNA, the CDR3 is TGCAGCTCTTTCGAGGAGACCCAGTACTTC. This gives the protein CSSFEETQYF.

This clonotype was seen a few times. CDR3 protein: CASSEESLGEQYF. The CDR3 DNA reads as TGTGCCAGCAGTGAAGAGTCTCTGGGCGAGCAGTACTTC. The chain is built from TRBV6-1 and TRBJ2-7; D not certain. Trimming pared 1 base from V and 6 bases from J, leaving 10 bases between. Germline V gene lookup returns CDR1 MNHNS and CDR2 SASEGT. The length of the CDR3 is 13 residues.

This clonotype showed up just a few times. The chain carries TRBV7-2 and TRBJ2-4, with D perhaps TRBD1 (7 bases). The V gene lost 5 bases and the J gene lost 7 bases, with 24 bases spanning the gap. Germline CDR1 SGHTA, CDR2 FQGNSA. The CDR3 runs 17 residues. Here the CDR3 reads CASSHLRGGAGMNIQYF. The CDR3 DNA sequence: TGTGCCAGCAGCCACCTTAGAGGGGGCGCGGGGATGAACATTCAGTACTTC.

The chain is built from TRBV28 and TRBJ1-4; unclear D gene. There are 13 residues in the CDR3. Trimming shortened V by 4 bases and J by 4 bases, and 7 bases separated the two germline ends. Per germline, CDR1 MDHEN and CDR2 SYDVKM. The CDR3 loop reads CASSYQRNEKLFF. CDR3 nucleotides: TGTGCCAGCAGTTACCAGCGTAATGAAAAACTGTTTTTT.

The V and J genes are TRBV6-2 or TRBV6-3 and TRBJ2-5, with D possibly being TRBD1 (6 bases). Trimming shortened V by 8 bases and J by 3 bases, and 10 bases separated the two germline ends. This CDR3 contains 12 residues. Germline values: CDR1 MNHEY, CDR2 SVGEGT. The CDR3 loop is CASGRQEETQYF. The CDR3 nucleotides read TGTGCCAGCGGACGACAGGAAGAGACCCAGTACTTC.

This clonotype has more than one count but fewer than ten. This sequence joins TRBV7-9 and TRBJ2-5, with 9 bases that match TRBD1. CDR3 length: 16 residues. The V gene's germline CDR1 is SEHNR and CDR2 FQNEAQ (reference sequence). V was clipped by 7 bases and J by 10 bases; unmatched bases: 19. This CDR3 is CASTRSGQGFRGDQYF. CDR3 nucleotides: TGTGCCAGCACACGCAGCGGACAGGGGTTTCGGGGGGACCAGTACTTC.

This chain uses TRBV19 with TRBJ2-7; the match to TRBD1 covers 7 bases. The CDR3 has 12 residues. The ends lost 7 bases at V and 3 bases at J; junction bases unmatched: 3. In germline, CDR1 is LNHDA, CDR2 SQIVND (reference sequence). The CDR3 DNA reads as TGTGCCAGTAACGGGGACAGCTACGAGCAGTACTTC. This gives the protein CASNGDSYEQYF.

The V call is TRBV7-3, the J call TRBJ2-1, with a weak D call TRBD1 (6 bases). TRBJ2-5 explains the end of the DNA better; the J call may be wrong. The CDR3 length is 15 residues. Germline loops: CDR1 SGHTA, CDR2 FQGTGA. This CDR3 reads CASSASGEPPETQYF. CDR3 bases: TGTGCCAGCAGCGCATCAGGGGAGCCCCCGGAGACCCAGTACTTC.

The chain uses TRBV12-3 or TRBV12-4 and TRBJ1-5; D gene unclear. CDR3 size: 16 residues. Trimming pared 5 bases from V and 2 bases from J, leaving 16 bases between. The CDR3 DNA reads as TGTGCCAGCAGTAGCCGTCCATATGTGGGCAATCAGCCCCAGCATTTT. Protein: CASSSRPYVGNQPQHF.

This clonotype has just a few counts. V gene TRBV20-1 combines with J gene TRBJ1-1; the D gene is possibly TRBD1 (5 bases). The V end was cut by 0 bases, the J end by 8 bases, with 10 bases between. The germline CDR1 and CDR2 sequences are DFQATT and SNEGSKA (reference sequence). CDR3 length: 12 residues. The CDR3 DNA follows: TGCAGTGCTAGAGATTATAGGGACGAAGCTTTCTTT. As protein: CSARDYRDEAFF.